This T cell receptor beta chain came from a study of blood T cell repertoires in COVID-19. In the study overall: The United States, Italy and Spain supplied acute and convalescent COVID-19 samples. PBMCs, B-cell-depleted T cells, or T cells provided the cDNA or gDNA that made up the material.

This clone was seen at least ten times. Sequencing used immunoSEQ multiplex PCR; TCRdb keeps in-frame clones, though not all of them. Of about 140,000 clones listed, 76% are singletons. This CDR3 region has 16 residues. The V and J ends lost 1 base and 3 bases, in that order; junction bases with no gene match: 5. In germline, CDR1 is MDHEN, CDR2 SYDVKM. The TCR comes from a woman older than 75 with active or convalescent COVID-19. V is TRBV28 and J is TRBJ1-5; TRBD1 aligns across 8 bases. The source material was peripheral blood. The CDR3 DNA reads TGTGCCAGCAGTTTATCTCAGGGGGCAGACAATCAGCCCCAGCATTTT. This translates into CASSLSQGADNQPQHF.